The subject of this entry is one T cell receptor (beta chain). Trimming removed 0 bases at V and 14 bases at J, with 11 bases between. CDR3 length: 13 amino acids. Germline-derived CDR1 and CDR2 are SGHTA and FQGTGA. TCRdb analysed the 5' RACE reads with MiXCR anew, one entry per CDR3 protein. Among approximately 410,000 distinct CDR3 sequences listed, around 22% were seen once. The sample belongs to a study of T-cell memory formation after mild COVID-19. Study in general: The study found TCR clusters largely donor specific.

The TCR originated in an adult woman who had mild COVID-19 (a few samples of this study predate the infection). Cell type and time point are not known. This sequence joins TRBV7-3 and TRBJ1-6, with D possibly TRBD1 on 5 matching bases. Sequencing used PBMCs or a T cell subset sorted from them (not recorded which). The chain's CDR3 is CASSLTPGGSLHF. The CDR3 DNA follows: TGTGCCAGCAGCTTAACCCCTGGGGGGTCCCTCCACTTT.